Below are 10 T cell receptor beta chains sequenced from a single sample in a study of cytomegalovirus exposure and HLA in healthy donors. The PCR had 60 Vbeta and 13 Jbeta primers. Produced via immunoSEQ multiplex PCR; TCRdb's table is partial and in-frame only. The top ten clones hold about 2.5% of a sample with roughly 150,000 clones, around 83% of them seen once. Sample: PBMCs. Receptors were obtained from a man aged 25 to 40 in good health and CMV-seropositive.

The chain uses TRBV18 and TRBJ1-1; D not resolved. The germline CDR1 and CDR2 sequences are KGHSH and LQKENI. Trimming left V 6 bases short and J 8 bases short, with 13 bases between. The CDR3 is made up of 12 amino acids. CDR3 sequence reads: CASSPLGREAFF. Here the CDR3 DNA reads TGTGCCAGCTCCCCGCTCGGCAGGGAAGCTTTCTTT.

The rearrangement joins TRBV2 to TRBJ2-5; 11 bases are shared with TRBD2. V lost 8 bases to trimming and J lost 6 bases; unmatched junction nucleotides: 14. The length of the CDR3 is 16 residues. Germline CDR1 reads SNHLY; CDR2 reads FYNNEI. The CDR3 DNA follows: TGTGCCAGCTCTAGGTTAGGGACTAGCGGTTTGAAGACCCAGTACTTC. It codes for CASSRLGTSGLKTQYF.

The chain carries TRBV21-1 and TRBJ2-3; the table assigns TRBD1, which was not confirmed against the DNA. TRBV21-1 is classified as a pseudogene. CDR3 length: 14 residues. The CDR3 spells CASSKPRSTDTQYF. The CDR3 DNA is TGTGCCAGCAGCAAACCCAGGAGCACAGATACGCAGTATTTT.

This clone has a single count. This rearrangement joins TRBV9 to TRBJ2-1, with 9 nucleotides matching TRBD1. The CDR3 loop spans 16 amino acids. V shed 4 bases, J shed 8 bases, and the junction held 13 bases outside the gene matches. CDR1 is SGDLS and CDR2 is YYNGEE in the germline V gene. The CDR3 protein is CASSLRTGEDTDEQFF. The CDR3, as DNA: TGTGCCAGCAGCCTCCGGACAGGGGAAGATACGGATGAGCAGTTCTTC.

The V call is TRBV6-1, the J call TRBJ2-1; 7 bases match TRBD1. The CDR3 extends over 14 amino acids. The trim removed 7 bases at V and 10 bases at J, leaving 13 bases unmatched. From germline, CDR1 is MNHNS and CDR2 SASEGT. The CDR3 nucleotides read TGTGCCAGCATAGCTAGGGGGCGTCTGGTCGAGCAGTTCTTC. This sequence encodes CASIARGRLVEQFF.

CDR3 sequence reads: CASSAVAGGGADTQYF. The CDR3 coding sequence is TGTGCCAGCAGCGCGGTAGCGGGAGGGGGAGCAGATACGCAGTATTTT. V usage is TRBV9 and J usage is TRBJ2-3; TRBD2 matches at 11 bases. V gave up 3 bases and J gave up 4 bases; unmatched junction bases: 7. There are 16 residues in the CDR3. Germline CDR1 and CDR2: SGDLS and YYNGEE.

CDR3 in amino acids: CASKPETGPLNYGYTF. The CDR3 nucleotides are TGTGCCAGCAAGCCGGAGACAGGGCCCCTGAACTATGGCTACACCTTC. The J gene is TRBJ1-2, the V gene TRBV11-3; 7 bases map to TRBD1. Germline CDR1 is SGHNT and CDR2 is YENEEA. The CDR3 extends over 16 amino acids. The V and J ends lost 7 bases and 2 bases, in that order; junction bases with no gene match: 13.

This rearrangement joins TRBV19 to TRBJ2-4; 8 bases align to TRBD1. Germline V gene data show CDR1 as LNHDA and CDR2 as SQIVND (reference sequence). The J segment lost 0 bases and the V segment lost 9 bases, leaving 10 bases of the junction unmatched. This CDR3 contains 16 residues. The chain's CDR3 is CASSGTGLLAKNIQYF. Here the CDR3 DNA reads TGTGCCAGCTCCGGGACAGGCCTGTTAGCCAAAAACATTCAGTACTTC.

The rearrangement joins TRBV10-3 to TRBJ2-1; 10 bases are a match to TRBD2. Trimming removed 3 bases from V and 5 bases from J; junction bases left unmatched: 4. Germline CDR1 and CDR2: ENHRY and SYGVKD. This CDR3 contains 15 residues. The CDR3 nucleotides read TGTGCCATCAGTGAAGCGGGAGGGGGCAACAATGAGCAGTTCTTC. As protein: CAISEAGGGNNEQFF.

The chain joins TRBV4-2 to TRBJ2-1; TRBD2 aligns across 7 bases. This CDR3 has 17 residues. Germline-derived CDR1 and CDR2 are LGHNA and YNFKEQ. Trimming took 1 base from V and 0 from J; bases not matched to a gene: 6. The CDR3 region is CASSQGLADSSYNEQFF. The CDR3 DNA reads as TGTGCCAGCAGCCAAGGACTAGCAGATAGCTCCTACAATGAGCAGTTCTTC.